Below, 6 T cell receptor beta chains from the same sample are listed, as sequenced in a study of cytomegalovirus exposure and HLA in healthy donors. Generated by immunoSEQ multiplex PCR, the TCRdb table keeps only in-frame clones and is missing some. The profile shows approximately 150,000 clones, roughly 80% of them singletons. Sequencing was performed on PBMCs. The receptors stem from a man younger than 45 in good health and CMV-seropositive.

The sample holds many counts of this clone. The chain combines TRBV6-6 with TRBJ1-2; D possibly corresponds to TRBD1 (5 bases). The CDR3 extends over 14 amino acids. Trimming took off 2 bases at V and 3 bases at J, with 10 bases between the two ends. Germline V lookup: CDR1 MNHNY, CDR2 SVGAGI (reference sequence). The DNA of the CDR3 is TGTGCCAGCAGTTACGGGGCTGGGGACTATGGCTACACCTTC. Translation gives CASSYGAGDYGYTF.

This rearrangement joins TRBV6-1 to TRBJ2-6; 8 bases align to TRBD1. The V and J ends lost 10 bases and 0 bases, in that order; junction bases with no gene match: 5. Germline V gene sequence: CDR1 MNHNS, CDR2 SASEGT. There are 15 residues in the CDR3. The chain's CDR3 is CATRTGSSGANVLTF. As DNA, the CDR3 is TGTGCCACTCGGACAGGGAGCTCTGGGGCCAACGTCCTGACTTTC.

The rearrangement links TRBV4-1 to TRBJ1-3, with 10 bases matching TRBD1. Germline-derived CDR1 and CDR2 are MGHRA and YSYEKL. The CDR3 extends over 19 amino acids. V shed 2 bases and J 4 bases; nucleotides not matched to a gene: 14. CDR3 loop: CASSQRTGTGAAGGNTIYF. CDR3 nucleotides: TGCGCCAGCAGCCAAAGAACCGGGACAGGGGCCGCAGGAGGAAACACCATATATTTT.

V usage is TRBV6-4 and J usage is TRBJ2-7, with 8 bases that match TRBD2. Unmatched junction bases numbered 16, after V lost 9 bases and J lost 0 bases. Per germline, CDR1 MRHNA and CDR2 SNTAGT. CDR3 length equals 17 residues. The CDR3 nucleotides read TGTGCCAGTCCTCCAACCTTGCGGACTAGCCGCTCCTACGAGCAGTACTTC. As protein: CASPPTLRTSRSYEQYF.

This rearrangement joins TRBV4-1 to TRBJ1-2; possible D gene TRBD1, 6 bases. The CDR3 has 16 amino acids. Per germline, CDR1 MGHRA and CDR2 YSYEKL. The V end was cut by 0 bases, the J end by 4 bases, with 15 bases between. The CDR3 region is CASSQDMRQGIYGYTF. CDR3 nucleotide sequence: TGCGCCAGCAGCCAAGATATGCGGCAGGGGATCTATGGCTACACCTTC.

This chain joins TRBV6-5 and TRBJ1-2; TRBD1 aligns across 10 bases. The trim removed 5 bases at V and 2 bases at J, leaving 5 bases unmatched. This CDR3 has 15 amino acids. The germline gives CDR1 MNHEY, CDR2 SVGAGI. CDR3 sequence: CASSVVGQGNYGYTF. CDR3 nucleotide sequence: TGTGCCAGCAGTGTGGTGGGACAGGGGAACTATGGCTACACCTTC.